This T cell receptor (beta chain) was sequenced during a study of cytomegalovirus exposure and HLA in healthy donors. Study-level findings and limits: Both high specificity and high sensitivity reportedly marked the classifier's diagnosis of cytomegalovirus status. Overall, approximately 150 TCR beta chains were annotated as cytomegalovirus-associated.

V was clipped by 4 bases and J by 6 bases; unmatched bases: 6. CDR1 and CDR2 from the germline V gene are SNHLY and FYNNEI. The CDR3 runs to 15 residues. Profiled with immunoSEQ multiplex PCR; TCRdb holds only in-frame clones, not every one. The table has around 150,000 clones, just under 90% seen once. Remarks on this clone: Antigen specificity is unknown.

The clonotype comes from a man aged 18 to 30 in good health and CMV-seropositive. The sample consisted of PBMCs. The chain links TRBV2 to TRBJ2-1, with 10 nucleotides matching TRBD1. The CDR3 sequence: CASSARQGAGNEQFF. In DNA form, the CDR3 reads TGTGCCAGCAGTGCCCGACAGGGGGCTGGCAATGAGCAGTTCTTC.